This TCR beta chain was captured in a study of blood T cell repertoires in COVID-19. TCRdb keeps only in-frame clones here, not all; method: immunoSEQ multiplex PCR. This sample has about 250,000 clones, with 70% to 90% found just once. In germline, CDR1 is SGHNT, CDR2 YYREEE (reference sequence). Trimming removed 3 bases from V and 7 bases from J; junction bases left unmatched: 13. This CDR3 is 16 amino acids long. The sample consisted of peripheral blood. This chain links TRBV5-4 with TRBJ1-2; 9 bases map to TRBD1. The origin of this receptor is a man of 80 years or more with acute or convalescent COVID-19. The CDR3 region is CASSSNSGQGIGGYTF. The CDR3, as DNA: TGTGCCAGCAGCTCCAATTCGGGACAGGGAATCGGTGGCTACACCTTC.